This T cell receptor beta chain was sequenced during a study of control samples from healthy donors and cancer patients. Clones were sequenced by immunoSEQ multiplex PCR, and TCRdb holds only the in-frame ones, with some missing. The table lists 110,000 to 150,000 clones, around 94% of them singletons. Trimming cost V 0 bases and J 0 bases, with 6 bases left between them. Germline lookup yields CDR1 SGHNT and CDR2 YYREEE (reference sequence). This CDR3 spans 14 amino acids. This chain links TRBV5-4 with TRBJ1-1; D is undetermined. This clonotype was obtained from a man between 35 and 55 years old in good health. Material for sequencing was blood. The DNA of the CDR3 is TGTGCCAGCAGCTTGGAAGCACTGAACACTGAAGCTTTCTTT. Translation gives CASSLEALNTEAFF.